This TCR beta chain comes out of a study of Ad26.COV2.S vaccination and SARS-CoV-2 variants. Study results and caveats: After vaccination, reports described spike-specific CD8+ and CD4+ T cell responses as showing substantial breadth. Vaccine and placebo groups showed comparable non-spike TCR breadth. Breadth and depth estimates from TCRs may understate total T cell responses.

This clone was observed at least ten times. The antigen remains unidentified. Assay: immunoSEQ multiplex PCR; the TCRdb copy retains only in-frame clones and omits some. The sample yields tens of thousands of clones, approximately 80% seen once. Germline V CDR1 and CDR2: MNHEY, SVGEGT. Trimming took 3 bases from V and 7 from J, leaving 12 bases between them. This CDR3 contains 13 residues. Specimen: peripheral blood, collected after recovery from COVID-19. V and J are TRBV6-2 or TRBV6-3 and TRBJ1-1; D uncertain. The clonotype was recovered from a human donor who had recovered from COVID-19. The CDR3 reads CASSYRPSYEAFF. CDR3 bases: TGTGCCAGCAGTTATAGGCCCTCTTATGAAGCTTTCTTT.